This TCR beta chain was sequenced during a study of blood T cell repertoires in COVID-19. Authors' analysis steps: Scientists estimated how many nucleated cells there were by amplifying reference gene primers. Sequenced by immunoSEQ multiplex PCR; TCRdb stores in-frame clones only, minus some. V, J and clone size were drawn from that table, and D and trimming were deduced from the DNA. The data contain 150,000 to 200,000 clones, 87% of them seen just once; the ten biggest clones take up around a fifth. The germline V gene has CDR1 SEHNR and CDR2 FQNEAQ (reference sequence). V was shortened by 1 base and J by 5 bases, with 17 bases between the two germline ends. This CDR3 is 16 amino acids long. This clone was counted between two and nine times.

The TCR was taken from a man in his sixties with active or convalescent COVID-19. Material: peripheral blood. This chain uses TRBV7-9 with TRBJ2-5, with a weak D call TRBD1 (6 bases). The CDR3: CASSLGGPYRAETQYF. CDR3 coding DNA: TGTGCCAGCAGCTTAGGGGGCCCCTACAGGGCCGAGACCCAGTACTTC.